Below, one TCR beta chain is given with its context. Its antigen remains unknown. The data were taken from a study of T cells after posttransplantation cyclophosphamide. Study findings and constraints: Tissue-infiltrating T cells from skin or gut overlapped little with blood T cells. Later blood repertoires were often dominated by clones from the donor CD8+ memory compartment. Recipient CMV seropositivity and CMV reactivation strongly tracked TRB clonality.

This table comes from immunoSEQ multiplex PCR, and its TCRdb copy is limited to in-frame clones, with some not included. This table has about 52,000 clones, 85% to 95% appearing once. Germline values: CDR1 SQVTM, CDR2 ANQGSEA. CDR3 length: 13 amino acids. The germline V and J ends were trimmed by 4 bases and 2 bases, with 10 bases remaining between them. The genes are TRBV29-1 and TRBJ2-3, with D tentatively TRBD1 (5 bases). The specimen was PBMCs. The sequence came from a woman aged 30 to 39 in good health and a related stem cell transplant donor. CDR3 loop: CSVGTGYTDTQYF. The CDR3 bases are TGCAGCGTTGGTACAGGATACACAGATACGCAGTATTTT.